This record concerns one T cell receptor beta chain sequence. This sample stems from a study of blood T cell repertoires in COVID-19. Losses at the gene ends were 3 bases for V and 5 bases for J; bases not matched to a gene: 6. CDR3 length: 14 residues. Germline V gives CDR1 LNHNV, CDR2 YYDKDF (reference sequence). Only in-frame clones appear in the TCRdb table, and some are missing; sequencing was by immunoSEQ multiplex PCR. The data hold over 10,000 clones, with around 87% observed a single time. The sample taken for sequencing was peripheral blood. V usage is TRBV15 and J usage is TRBJ2-5, with TRBD2 matching 7 bases. The TCR was taken from a human donor with active COVID-19. The donor label of this sample is uncertain. Here the CDR3 reads CATSRTSRIETQYF. In DNA form, the CDR3 reads TGTGCCACCAGCAGGACTAGCAGGATCGAGACCCAGTACTTC. The complete variable domain, with remaining parts taken from reference TRBV15 and TRBJ2-5, reads DAMVIQNPRYQVTQFGKPVTLSCSQTLNHNVMYWYQQKSSQAPKLLFHYYDKDFNNEADTPDNFQSRRPNTSFCFLDIRSPGLGDTAMYLCATSRTSRIETQYFGPGTRLLVL.